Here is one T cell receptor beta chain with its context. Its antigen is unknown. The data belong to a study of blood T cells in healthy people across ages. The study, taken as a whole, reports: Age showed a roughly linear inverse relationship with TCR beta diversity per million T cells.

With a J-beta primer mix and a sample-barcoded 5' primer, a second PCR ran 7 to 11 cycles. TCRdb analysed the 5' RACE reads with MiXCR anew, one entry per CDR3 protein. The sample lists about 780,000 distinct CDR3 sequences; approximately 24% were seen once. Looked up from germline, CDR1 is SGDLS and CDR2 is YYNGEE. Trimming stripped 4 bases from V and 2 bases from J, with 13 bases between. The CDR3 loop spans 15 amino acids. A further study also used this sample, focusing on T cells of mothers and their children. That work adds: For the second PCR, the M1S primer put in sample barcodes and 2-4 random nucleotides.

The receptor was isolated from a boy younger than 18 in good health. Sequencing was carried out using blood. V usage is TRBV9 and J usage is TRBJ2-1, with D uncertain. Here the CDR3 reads CASSSRSAAYNEQFF. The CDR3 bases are TGTGCCAGCAGCTCCCGGTCAGCCGCCTACAATGAGCAGTTCTTC.